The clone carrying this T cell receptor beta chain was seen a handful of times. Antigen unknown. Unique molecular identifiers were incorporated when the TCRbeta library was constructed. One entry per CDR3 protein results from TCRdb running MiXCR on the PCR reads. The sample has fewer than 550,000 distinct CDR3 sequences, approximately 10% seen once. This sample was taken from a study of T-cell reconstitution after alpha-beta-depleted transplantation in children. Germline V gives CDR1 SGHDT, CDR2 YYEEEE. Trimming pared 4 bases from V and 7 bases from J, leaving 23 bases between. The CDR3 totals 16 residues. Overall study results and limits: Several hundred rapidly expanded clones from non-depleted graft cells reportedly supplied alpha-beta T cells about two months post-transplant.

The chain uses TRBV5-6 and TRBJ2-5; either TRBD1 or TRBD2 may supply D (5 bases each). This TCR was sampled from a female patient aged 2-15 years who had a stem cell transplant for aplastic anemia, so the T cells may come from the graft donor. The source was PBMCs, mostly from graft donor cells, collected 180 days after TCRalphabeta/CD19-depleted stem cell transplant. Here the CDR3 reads CASSRWGTSAVATQYF. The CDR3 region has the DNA TGTGCCAGCAGCCGATGGGGGACCTCAGCGGTGGCGACCCAGTACTTC. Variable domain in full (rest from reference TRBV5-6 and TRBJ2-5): DAGVTQSPTHLIKTRGQQVTLRCSPKSGHDTVSWYQQALGQGPQFIFQYYEEEERQRGNFPDRFSGHQFPNYSSELNVNALLLGDSALYLCASSRWGTSAVATQYFGPGTRLLVL.